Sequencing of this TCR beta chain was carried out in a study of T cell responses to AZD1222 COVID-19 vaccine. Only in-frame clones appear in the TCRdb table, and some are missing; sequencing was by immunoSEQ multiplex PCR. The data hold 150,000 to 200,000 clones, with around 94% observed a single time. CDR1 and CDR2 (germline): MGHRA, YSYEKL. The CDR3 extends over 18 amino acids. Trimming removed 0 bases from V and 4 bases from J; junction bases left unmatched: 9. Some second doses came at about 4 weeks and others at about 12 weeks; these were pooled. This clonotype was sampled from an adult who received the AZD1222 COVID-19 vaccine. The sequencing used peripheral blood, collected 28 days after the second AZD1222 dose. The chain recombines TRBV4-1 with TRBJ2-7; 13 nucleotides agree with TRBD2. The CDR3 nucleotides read TGCGCCAGCAGCCAAGATCAGGGACTAGCGGGGCGAACATACGAGCAGTACTTC. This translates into CASSQDQGLAGRTYEQYF.